Listed below are T cell receptor beta chains from one sample, sequenced in a study of spatial heterogeneity in lung cancer. TCRdb passed the 5' RACE reads through MiXCR, listing each CDR3 protein once. The sample carries 1,300 or so distinct CDR3 sequences, approximately 7% recorded once. The specimen comprised normal lung tissue next to the tumor, sampled at surgery. Source of these receptors: a male donor with early-stage non-small cell lung cancer. CDR3s include the opening cysteine and the closing phenylalanine or tryptophan. Each record gives: clone size, J gene, D gene, V gene, CDR3 DNA, CDR3 protein. D genes are given only for firm matches. Clone size is not always given. Where it is, it says once, few, many or a class for expanded clones.

large | TRBJ1-5 | - | TRBV7-8 | TGTGCCAGCAGCTTAAGGGGTGGGGACCAGCCCCAGCATTTT | CASSLRGGDQPQHF
medium-sized | TRBJ2-1 | - | TRBV12-3/TRBV12-4 | TGTGCCAGCAGTTTTGTCTATAGCTCCTACAATGAGCAGTTCTTC | CASSFVYSSYNEQFF
medium-sized | TRBJ2-7 | TRBD2 | TRBV28 | TGTGCCAGCAGAGGCGACAGGCGGGGGGGCTACGAGCAGTACTTC | CASRGDRRGGYEQYF
medium-sized | TRBJ2-1 | - | TRBV24-1 | TGTGCCACCAGTGATTTGTACATCAATGAGCAGTTCTTC | CATSDLYINEQFF
- | TRBJ2-7 | TRBD1 | TRBV7-9 | TGTGCCAGCAGCCTCGCAGGGGGCGGGATTGGGGAGCAGTACTTC | CASSLAGGGIGEQYF
medium-sized | TRBJ2-5 | TRBD1 | TRBV29-1 | TGCAGCGTTGCGGACAGGGGAACGGAGACCCAGTACTTC | CSVADRGTETQYF
medium-sized | TRBJ1-2 | - | TRBV28 | TGTGCCAGCAGTCTCGCGGAGGGCTTAGCGGGCTACACCTTC | CASSLAEGLAGYTF
medium-sized | TRBJ1-5 | TRBD1 | TRBV7-2 | TGTGCCAGCAGCCCAACAGGGGCGCTGGGTCAGCCCCAGCATTTT | CASSPTGALGQPQHF
medium-sized | TRBJ1-2 | - | TRBV27 | TGTGCCAGCAGTTTGCTGGACGGGAACTATGGCTACACCTTC | CASSLLDGNYGYTF
medium-sized | TRBJ1-5 | TRBD1 | TRBV12-3/TRBV12-4 | TGTGCCAGCAGTTTATCGACAGGGAACAATCAGCCCCAGCATTTT | CASSLSTGNNQPQHF
many | TRBJ2-1 | TRBD2 | TRBV19 | TGTGCCAGTAGTACGACTAGCGGGAGTAGCCACAATGAGCAGTTCTTC | CASSTTSGSSHNEQFF
many | TRBJ2-1 | - | TRBV4-3 | TGCGCCAGCAGCCGCGCGGGGACTGTCGCGTTGAATGAGCAGTTCTTC | CASSRAGTVALNEQFF
- | TRBJ1-5 | - | TRBV19 | TGTGCCACCGTTTCCCTGGAGGGGCGAGGTGGTCAGCCCCAGCATTTT | CATVSLEGRGGQPQHF
many | TRBJ1-2 | TRBD1 | TRBV12-3/TRBV12-4 | TGTGCCAGCAGTCCGCTGACAGGGGCCAGAGGAGGCTACACCTTC | CASSPLTGARGGYTF
large | TRBJ2-7 | TRBD2 | TRBV4-2 | TGTGCCAGCAGCCAAGTTCTCGGCGGGACTACCTACGAGCAGTACTTC | CASSQVLGGTTYEQYF
medium-sized | TRBJ2-2 | TRBD1 | TRBV5-5 | TGTGCCAGCAGCTCCCTCCCCGGACAGGGGGCGTTGGCCGGGGAGCTGTTTTTT | CASSSLPGQGALAGELFF
large | TRBJ2-6 | - | TRBV6-2/TRBV6-3 | TGTGCCAGCAGTTCCACACCCTGGGAAGGGCGCTCTGGGGCCAACGTCCTGACTTTC | CASSSTPWEGRSGANVLTF
medium-sized | TRBJ2-7 | - | TRBV11-2 | TGTGCCAGCAGCTTCTCGTTCTCGGCCTACGAGCAGTACTTC | CASSFSFSAYEQYF
large | TRBJ1-1 | - | TRBV29-1 | TGCAGCGTCTCCGCCGACTCCACAGGGCAAGCTTTCTTT | CSVSADSTGQAFF
- | TRBJ2-1 | TRBD2 | TRBV5-4 | TGTGCCAGCAGCTTGACTAGCGGGAGACTTAATGAGCAGTTCTTC | CASSLTSGRLNEQFF
large | TRBJ2-1 | - | TRBV5-1 | TGCGCCAGCCGAACCGGCCAGCCTAAAGACAATGAGCAGTTCTTC | CASRTGQPKDNEQFF
large | TRBJ1-4 | - | TRBV5-1 | TGCGCCAGCAGCTTGAATCCGAGCAGGGCGGAGAATGAAAAACTGTTTTTT | CASSLNPSRAENEKLFF
many | TRBJ1-4 | TRBD1 | TRBV3-1 | TGTGCCAGCAGCCAAGGGGGACAGGTCAACGAAAAACTGTTTTTT | CASSQGGQVNEKLFF
medium-sized | TRBJ2-1 | - | TRBV5-1 | TGCGCCAGCAGCTTGACGGCAGGGTTATCTGATGAGCAGTTCTTC | CASSLTAGLSDEQFF
medium-sized | TRBJ2-6 | - | TRBV11-2 | TGTGCCAGCAGCTTAGATTCATTCAGGGGAAGCTCTGGGGCCAACGTCCTGACTTTC | CASSLDSFRGSSGANVLTF
medium-sized | TRBJ2-2 | - | TRBV28 | TGTGCCAGCAGTTTGAACACCGGGGAGCTGTTTTTT | CASSLNTGELFF
medium-sized | TRBJ2-7 | TRBD2 | TRBV30 | TGTGCCTGGAAGTCCGGGCAGGGAGGGGAGCAGTACTTC | CAWKSGQGGEQYF
medium-sized | TRBJ1-1 | - | TRBV9 | TGTGCCAGCAGCGCCTCAGGGGATCGTCCGAGAGCTTTCTTT | CASSASGDRPRAFF
medium-sized | TRBJ2-7 | - | TRBV3-1 | TGTGCCAGCAGCCCCCTGGGGTCCTATGAGCAGTACTTC | CASSPLGSYEQYF
- | TRBJ2-5 | TRBD2 | TRBV13 | TGTGCCAGCAGTCTCGCGGGAGTTTCACAGACCCAGTACTTC | CASSLAGVSQTQYF
large | TRBJ1-2 | - | TRBV13 | TGTGCCAGCAGCTTAGGCCTAAGCCAGAATGGCTACACCTTC | CASSLGLSQNGYTF
medium-sized | TRBJ1-6 | - | TRBV12-3/TRBV12-4 | TGTGCCAGCAAAGGGGAGGGGGGAAATTCACCCCTCCACTTT | CASKGEGGNSPLHF
large | TRBJ2-2 | - | TRBV29-1 | TGCAGCGTAACGGGGGACTCCAGGAACACCGGGGAGCTGTTTTTT | CSVTGDSRNTGELFF